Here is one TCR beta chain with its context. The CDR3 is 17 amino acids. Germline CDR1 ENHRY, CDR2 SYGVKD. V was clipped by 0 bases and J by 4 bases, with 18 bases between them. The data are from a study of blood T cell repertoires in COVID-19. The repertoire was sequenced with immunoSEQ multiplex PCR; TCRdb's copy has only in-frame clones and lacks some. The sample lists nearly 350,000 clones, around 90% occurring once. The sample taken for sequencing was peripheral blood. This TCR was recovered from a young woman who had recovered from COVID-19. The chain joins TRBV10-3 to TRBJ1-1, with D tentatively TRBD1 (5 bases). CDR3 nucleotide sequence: TGTGCCATCAGTGAGTCGATGGCGCGGGGCCTAACCACTGAAGCTTTCTTT. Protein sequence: CAISESMARGLTTEAFF.